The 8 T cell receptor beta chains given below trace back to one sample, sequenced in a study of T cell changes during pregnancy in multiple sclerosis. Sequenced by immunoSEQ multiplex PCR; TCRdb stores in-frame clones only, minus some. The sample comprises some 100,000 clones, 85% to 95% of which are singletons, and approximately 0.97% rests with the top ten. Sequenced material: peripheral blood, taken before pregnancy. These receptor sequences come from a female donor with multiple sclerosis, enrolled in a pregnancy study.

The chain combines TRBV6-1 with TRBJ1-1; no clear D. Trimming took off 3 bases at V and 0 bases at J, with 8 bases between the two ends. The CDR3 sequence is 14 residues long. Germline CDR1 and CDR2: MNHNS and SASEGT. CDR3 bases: TGTGCCAGCAGTGAGCGTCTGATGAACACTGAAGCTTTCTTT. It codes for CASSERLMNTEAFF.

The CDR3 nucleotides are TGCGCCAGCAGAGAGGGACAGGTCAATCAGCCCCAGCATTTT. Its protein is CASREGQVNQPQHF. The rearrangement uses TRBV10-2 and TRBJ1-5; 8 bases agree with TRBD1. The germline V gene has CDR1 WSHSY and CDR2 SAAADI. The CDR3 runs to 14 residues. The trim removed 6 bases at V and 3 bases at J, leaving 4 bases unmatched.

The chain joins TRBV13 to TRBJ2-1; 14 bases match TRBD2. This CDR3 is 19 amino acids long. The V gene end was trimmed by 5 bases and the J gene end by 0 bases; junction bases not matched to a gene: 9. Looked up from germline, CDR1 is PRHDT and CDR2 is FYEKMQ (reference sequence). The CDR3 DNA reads TGTGCCAGCAGCCCCCGACTAGCGGGAGGGAGAAGCTCCTACAATGAGCAGTTCTTC. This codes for CASSPRLAGGRSSYNEQFF.

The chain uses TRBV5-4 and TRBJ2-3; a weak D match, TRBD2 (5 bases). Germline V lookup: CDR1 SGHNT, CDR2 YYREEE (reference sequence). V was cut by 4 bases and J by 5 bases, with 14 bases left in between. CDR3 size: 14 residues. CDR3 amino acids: CASSQGLLGDTQYF. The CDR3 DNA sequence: TGTGCCAGCAGCCAAGGACTGTTGGGAGATACGCAGTATTTT. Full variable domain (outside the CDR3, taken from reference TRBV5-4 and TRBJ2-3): ETGVTQSPTHLIKTRGQQVTLRCSSQSGHNTVSWYQQALGQGPQFIFQYYREEENGRGNFPPRFSGLQFPNYSSELNVNALELDDSALYLCASSQGLLGDTQYFGPGTRLTVL.

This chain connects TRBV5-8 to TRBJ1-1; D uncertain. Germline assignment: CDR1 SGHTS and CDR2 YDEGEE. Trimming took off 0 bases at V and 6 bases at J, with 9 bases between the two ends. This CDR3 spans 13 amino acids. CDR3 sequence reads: CASSLVPGSEAFF. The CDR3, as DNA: TGTGCCAGCAGCTTGGTACCCGGGTCTGAAGCTTTCTTT.

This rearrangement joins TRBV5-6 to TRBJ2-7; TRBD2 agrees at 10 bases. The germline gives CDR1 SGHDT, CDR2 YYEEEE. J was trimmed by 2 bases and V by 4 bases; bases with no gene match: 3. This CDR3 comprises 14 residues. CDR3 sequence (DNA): TGTGCCAGCAGCAGGACTAGCGGAGCCTACGAGCAGTACTTC. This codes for CASSRTSGAYEQYF. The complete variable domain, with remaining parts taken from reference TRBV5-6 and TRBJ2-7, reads DAGVTQSPTHLIKTRGQQVTLRCSPKSGHDTVSWYQQALGQGPQFIFQYYEEEERQRGNFPDRFSGHQFPNYSSELNVNALLLGDSALYLCASSRTSGAYEQYFGPGTRLTVT.

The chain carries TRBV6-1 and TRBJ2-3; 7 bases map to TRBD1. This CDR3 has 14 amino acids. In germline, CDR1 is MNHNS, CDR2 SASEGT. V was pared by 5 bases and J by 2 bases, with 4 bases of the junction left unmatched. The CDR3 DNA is TGTGCCAGCAGTCCGACAGGGCCCACAGATACGCAGTATTTT. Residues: CASSPTGPTDTQYF.

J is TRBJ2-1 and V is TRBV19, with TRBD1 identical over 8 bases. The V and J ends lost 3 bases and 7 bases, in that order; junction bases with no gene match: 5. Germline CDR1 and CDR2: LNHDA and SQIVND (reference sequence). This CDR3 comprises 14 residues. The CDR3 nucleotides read TGTGCCAGTAGTATTCAGGGGGCGCAGAATGAGCAGTTCTTC. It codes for CASSIQGAQNEQFF.